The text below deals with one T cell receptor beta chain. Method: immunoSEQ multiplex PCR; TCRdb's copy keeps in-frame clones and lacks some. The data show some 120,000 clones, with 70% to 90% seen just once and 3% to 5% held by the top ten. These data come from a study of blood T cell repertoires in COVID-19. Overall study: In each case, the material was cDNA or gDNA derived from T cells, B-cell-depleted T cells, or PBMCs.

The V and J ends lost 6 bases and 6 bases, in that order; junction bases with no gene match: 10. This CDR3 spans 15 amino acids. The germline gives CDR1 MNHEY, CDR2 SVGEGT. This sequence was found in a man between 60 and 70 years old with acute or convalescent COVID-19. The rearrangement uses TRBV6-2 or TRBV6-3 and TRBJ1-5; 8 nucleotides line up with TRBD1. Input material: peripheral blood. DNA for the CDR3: TGTGCCAGCAGCCTCGGACAGGGTTTTCGTCAGCCCCAGCATTTT. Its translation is CASSLGQGFRQPQHF.